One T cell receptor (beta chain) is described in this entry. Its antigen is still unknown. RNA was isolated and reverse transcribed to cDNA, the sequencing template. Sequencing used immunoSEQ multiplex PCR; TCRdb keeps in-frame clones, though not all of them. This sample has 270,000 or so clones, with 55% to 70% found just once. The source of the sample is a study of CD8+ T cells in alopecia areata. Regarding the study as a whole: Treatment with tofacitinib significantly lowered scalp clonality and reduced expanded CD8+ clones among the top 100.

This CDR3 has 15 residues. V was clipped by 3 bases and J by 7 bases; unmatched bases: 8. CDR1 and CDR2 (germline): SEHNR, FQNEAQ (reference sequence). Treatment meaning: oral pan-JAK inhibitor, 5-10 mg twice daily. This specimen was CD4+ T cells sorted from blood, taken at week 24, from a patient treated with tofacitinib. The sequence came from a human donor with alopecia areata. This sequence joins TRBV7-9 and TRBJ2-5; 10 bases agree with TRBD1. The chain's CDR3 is CASSFSGTGEVTQYF. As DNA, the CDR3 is TGTGCCAGCAGCTTTAGCGGGACAGGGGAGGTGACCCAGTACTTC.